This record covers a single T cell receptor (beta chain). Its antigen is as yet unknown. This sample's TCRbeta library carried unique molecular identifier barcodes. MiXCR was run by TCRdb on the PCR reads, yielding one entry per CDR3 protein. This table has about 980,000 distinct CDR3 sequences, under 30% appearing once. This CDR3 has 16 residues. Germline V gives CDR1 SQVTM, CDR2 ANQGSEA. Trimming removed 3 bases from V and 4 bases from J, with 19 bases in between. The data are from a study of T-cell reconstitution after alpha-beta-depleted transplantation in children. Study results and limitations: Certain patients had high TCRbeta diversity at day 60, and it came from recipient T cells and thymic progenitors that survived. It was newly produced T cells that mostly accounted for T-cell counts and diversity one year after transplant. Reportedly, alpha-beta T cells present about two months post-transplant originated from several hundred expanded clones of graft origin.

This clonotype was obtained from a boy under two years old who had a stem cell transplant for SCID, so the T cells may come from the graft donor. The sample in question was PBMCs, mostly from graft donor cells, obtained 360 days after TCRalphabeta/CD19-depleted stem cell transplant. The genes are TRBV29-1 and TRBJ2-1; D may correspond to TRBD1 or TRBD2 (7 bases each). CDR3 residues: CSVDGGQDRPYNEQFF. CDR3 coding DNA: TGCAGCGTTGACGGGGGGCAGGACAGGCCGTACAATGAGCAGTTCTTC.